These 22 T cell receptor beta chains share one sample of origin, sequenced in a study of T cell repertoires in cytomegalovirus infection. TCRdb passed the reads through MiXCR, listing each CDR3 protein once. The repertoire has almost 550,000 distinct CDR3 sequences, about 15% of them found once; the top ten carry 20% to 30%. Input material: CD8+ T cells from PBMCs. The receptors were sampled from a human donor in good health (CMV status not recorded). Some clones in this sample may be carry-over from other donors' samples.

This clonotype turned up a few times. This chain uses TRBV29-1 with TRBJ2-1, with TRBD2 identical over 11 bases. Germline CDR1 is SQVTM and CDR2 is ANQGSEA. Germline trimming cut 5 bases from V and 0 bases from J; bases unmatched to any gene: 15. The CDR3 is 19 amino acids. In DNA, the CDR3 is TGCAGCGTTATTCTGGGACTAGCGGCCCTAAGGAGCTCCTACAATGAGCAGTTCTTC. Amino acids: CSVILGLAALRSSYNEQFF.

This clonotype came up a few times. V and J are TRBV20-1 and TRBJ2-7, with 9 bases identical to TRBD2. The CDR3 contains 15 residues. Germline V gene data show CDR1 as DFQATT and CDR2 as SNEGSKA (reference sequence). J was trimmed by 2 bases and V by 3 bases; bases with no gene match: 8. Here the CDR3 DNA reads TGCAGTGCTAGGCAGCGTCGGACTAGCGCCTACGAGCAGTACTTC. It is translated as CSARQRRTSAYEQYF.

This clonotype was recorded many times. This rearrangement joins TRBV7-6 to TRBJ2-1; D is uncertain. Germline CDR1 is SGHVS and CDR2 is FNYEAQ. This CDR3 is built from 13 residues. V was cut by 3 bases and J by 0 bases, with 3 bases left in between. CDR3 nucleotides: TGTGCCAGCAGCTTCGACTCCTACAATGAGCAGTTCTTC. As protein: CASSFDSYNEQFF.

About this clonotype itself: With a much larger clone just one base away, this may be a read error. CDR3 region: CASSLEEQIYNEHFF. Here the CDR3 DNA reads TGTGCCAGCAGCTTAGAGGAACAGATATACAATGAGCATTTCTTC. V usage is TRBV7-9 and J usage is TRBJ2-1, with no clear D. Germline V lookup: CDR1 SEHNR, CDR2 FQNEAQ (reference sequence). This CDR3 contains 15 residues.

This clonotype has more than one count but fewer than ten. The chain has TRBV2 and TRBJ1-5, with a weak D call TRBD1 (5 bases). The CDR3 is 15 amino acids. CDR1 and CDR2 from the germline V gene are SNHLY and FYNNEI. V was clipped by 4 bases and J by 0 bases, with 10 bases between them. CDR3 nucleotide sequence: TGTGCCAGCAGTGTGGGGGAGTATAGCAATCAGCCCCAGCATTTT. It encodes CASSVGEYSNQPQHF. The variable domain in full, completed from reference TRBV2 and TRBJ1-5, reads EPEVTQTPSHQVTQMGQEVILRCVPISNHLYFYWYRQILGQKVEFLVSFYNNEISEKSEIFDDQFSVERPDGSNFTLKIRSTKLEDSAMYFCASSVGEYSNQPQHFGDGTRLSIL.

This clonotype was counted only a few times. The gene calls are TRBV5-6 and TRBJ1-6, with D unresolved. Trimming cost V 4 bases and J 7 bases, with 15 bases left between them. The CDR3 contains 15 residues. Germline CDR1 reads SGHDT; CDR2 reads YYEEEE. For the CDR3, the DNA is TGTGCCAGCAGCGTAAAACAGATGGGAAATTCACCCCTCCACTTT. Encoded protein: CASSVKQMGNSPLHF. The full variable domain, its missing parts supplied by reference TRBV5-6 and TRBJ1-6, is DAGVTQSPTHLIKTRGQQVTLRCSPKSGHDTVSWYQQALGQGPQFIFQYYEEEERQRGNFPDRFSGHQFPNYSSELNVNALLLGDSALYLCASSVKQMGNSPLHFGNGTRLTVT.

This clonotype was detected many times. As DNA, the CDR3 is TGTGCCAGTAGTTCCCGACGGGGGACTGAAGCTTTCTTT. Protein: CASSSRRGTEAFF. The chain couples TRBV19 to TRBJ1-1; maybe TRBD1 (5 bases). Germline V gene sequence: CDR1 LNHDA, CDR2 SQIVND (reference sequence). The V gene lost 5 bases and the J gene lost 5 bases, with 12 bases spanning the gap. The CDR3 covers 13 residues.

This clonotype has at least ten counts. V gene TRBV5-6 combines with J gene TRBJ1-1, with unresolved D. CDR3 length: 15 residues. Germline-derived CDR1 and CDR2 are SGHDT and YYEEEE. V was clipped by 2 bases and J by 1 base, with 12 bases between them. The CDR3 DNA follows: TGTGCCAGCAGCTTCCGACCTGGGGAGAACACTGAAGCTTTCTTT. Translating it yields CASSFRPGENTEAFF.

The chain's CDR3 is CASSLSSQREGTEAFF. CDR3 nucleotides: TGTGCCAGCAGTTTATCGAGCCAGAGGGAAGGCACTGAAGCTTTCTTT. The chain is built from TRBV27 and TRBJ1-1; no reliable D call. CDR1 MNHEY and CDR2 SMNVEV come from the germline V gene (reference sequence). V was clipped by 0 bases and J by 4 bases, with 15 bases between them. CDR3 size: 16 residues.

This rearrangement joins TRBV20-1 to TRBJ2-1; the match to TRBD1 covers 8 bases. V lost 4 bases and J lost 0; bases outside the gene matches: 2. Germline V gene sequence: CDR1 DFQATT, CDR2 SNEGSKA (reference sequence). This CDR3 spans 14 amino acids. DNA of the CDR3: TGCAGTGCTACAGGGGGCGGCTCCTACAATGAGCAGTTCTTC. As protein: CSATGGGSYNEQFF.

This clonotype was picked up a small number of times. In nucleotides, the CDR3 is TGTGCCACCGGGACAGGGGGTGAAGCTTTCTTT. The encoded protein is CATGTGGEAFF. The chain combines TRBV6-4 with TRBJ1-1, with 11 bases lining up with TRBD1. The CDR3 extends over 11 amino acids. In germline, CDR1 is MRHNA, CDR2 SNTAGT. J gave up 7 bases and V 10 bases, and 2 bases lay outside the gene matches.

The V call is TRBV14, the J call TRBJ2-5; D is undetermined. The CDR3 runs to 16 residues. Germline loops: CDR1 SGHDN, CDR2 FVKESK. V lost 0 bases and J 3 bases, leaving 14 bases between the germline ends. CDR3: CASSQDPLVIEETQYF. CDR3 in DNA: TGTGCCAGCAGCCAAGATCCCTTAGTAATTGAAGAGACCCAGTACTTC. The full variable domain, with the rest looked up from reference TRBV14 and TRBJ2-5, is EAGVTQFPSHSVIEKGQTVTLRCDPISGHDNLYWYRRVMGKEIKFLLHFVKESKQDESGMPNNRFLAERTGGTYSTLKVQPAELEDSGVYFCASSQDPLVIEETQYFGPGTRLLVL.

The sample holds a few counts of this clonotype. The chain couples TRBV29-1 to TRBJ2-7, with 12 positions matching TRBD1. CDR1 and CDR2 (germline): SQVTM, ANQGSEA. The CDR3 contains 13 residues. Trimming at V came to 6 bases and at J to 4 bases, leaving 4 bases not matched to a gene. In DNA, the CDR3 is TGCAGCGTGTGGGACAGGGGGCGGTACGAGCAGTACTTC. This encodes CSVWDRGRYEQYF.

In regard to this clonotype: Being one base from a much bigger clone, this may be a read error. The chain is built from TRBV19 and TRBJ1-1; TRBD1 is a possible D gene (5 bases). CDR1 is LNHDA and CDR2 is SQIVND in the germline V gene (reference sequence). The CDR3 consists of 13 residues. CDR3 amino acids: CASSPGRRTEDFF. The CDR3, as DNA: TGTGCCAGTAGTCCAGGGAGACGGACTGAAGATTTCTTT.

This chain uses TRBV11-1 with TRBJ1-1, with unresolved D. The CDR3 extends over 13 amino acids. V lost 5 bases, J lost 4 bases, and 11 bases lay in between. The V gene's germline CDR1 is SGHAT and CDR2 FQDESV (reference sequence). The CDR3 nucleotides are TGTGCCAGCAGCCCACTAGAGGGCACTGAAGCTTTCTTT. Translating it yields CASSPLEGTEAFF.

The sample holds many counts of this clonotype. The rearrangement links TRBV2 to TRBJ2-5, with a weak D call TRBD2 (6 bases). Germline V gene data show CDR1 as SNHLY and CDR2 as FYNNEI. The CDR3 has 16 amino acids. The V gene lost 5 bases and the J gene lost 7 bases, with 23 bases spanning the gap. The CDR3: CASSLDVRGFTGTQYF. CDR3 DNA: TGTGCCAGCAGTCTGGATGTGCGGGGTTTCACGGGGACCCAGTACTTC.

This clonotype was counted many times. The genes are TRBV12-3 or TRBV12-4 and TRBJ2-7; no reliable D call. This CDR3 is 14 amino acids long. Between the trimmed V and J ends, which lost 5 bases and 4 bases, there was a span of 15 bases. The CDR3 DNA is TGTGCCAGCAGTCCAACGGTTCCTGGGTACGAGCAGTACTTC. Amino acid sequence: CASSPTVPGYEQYF.

This clonotype was found many times. The V gene is TRBV7-9, the J gene TRBJ2-1; 7 bases map to TRBD1. Germline CDR1 and CDR2: SEHNR and FQNEAQ (reference sequence). The CDR3 consists of 13 residues. V was pared by 5 bases and J by 9 bases, with 7 bases of the junction left unmatched. CDR3 in amino acids: CASSPRQGIEQFF. Here the CDR3 DNA reads TGTGCCAGCAGCCCTAGACAGGGTATTGAGCAGTTCTTC.

The rearrangement uses TRBV25-1 and TRBJ2-7, with no clear D. The V and J ends lost 8 bases and 0 bases respectively, with 14 bases between them. The CDR3 is 14 residues long. CDR1 is MGHDK and CDR2 is SYGVNS in the germline V gene. CDR3 protein: CASRPPWTSYEQYF. The DNA of the CDR3 is TGTGCCAGCCGTCCTCCCTGGACCTCCTACGAGCAGTACTTC.

This clonotype was counted at least ten times. The chain couples TRBV7-3 to TRBJ2-1, with 7 bases that match TRBD1. Germline-derived CDR1 and CDR2 are SGHTA and FQGTGA. CDR3 length: 14 amino acids. Trimming at V came to 5 bases and at J to 4 bases, leaving 5 bases not matched to a gene. The CDR3 DNA is TGTGCCAGCAGCGTAAGACAGGGATACAATGAGCAGTTCTTC. Translating gives CASSVRQGYNEQFF.

This clonotype has only a few counts. V usage is TRBV4-1 and J usage is TRBJ2-1; D is unclear. The CDR3 has 14 amino acids. Per the germline V gene, CDR1 is MGHRA and CDR2 is YSYEKL. Trimming stripped 0 bases from V and 8 bases from J, with 11 bases between. The CDR3 spells CASSQDPSSDEQFF. CDR3 nucleotides: TGCGCCAGCAGCCAAGATCCTAGTAGTGATGAGCAGTTCTTC.

The table lists this clonotype with many counts. The gene calls are TRBV4-1 and TRBJ1-2; D gene ambiguous. Germline values: CDR1 MGHRA, CDR2 YSYEKL. The CDR3 runs to 13 residues. V was trimmed by 0 bases and J by 8 bases, leaving 10 bases between them. CDR3 in DNA: TGCGCCAGCAGCCAAGACCAATTCACAGGCTACACCTTC. It codes for CASSQDQFTGYTF.